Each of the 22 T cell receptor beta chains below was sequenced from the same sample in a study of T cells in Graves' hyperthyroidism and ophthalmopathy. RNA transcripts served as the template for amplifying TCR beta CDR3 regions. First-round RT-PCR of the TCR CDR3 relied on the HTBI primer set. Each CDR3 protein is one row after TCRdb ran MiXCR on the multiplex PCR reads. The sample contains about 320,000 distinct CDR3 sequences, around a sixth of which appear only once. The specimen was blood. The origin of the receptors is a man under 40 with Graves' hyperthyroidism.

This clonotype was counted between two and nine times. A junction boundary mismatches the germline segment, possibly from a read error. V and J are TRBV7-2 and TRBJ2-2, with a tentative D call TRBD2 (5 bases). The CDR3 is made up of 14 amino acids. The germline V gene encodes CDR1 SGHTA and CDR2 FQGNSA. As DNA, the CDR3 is TGTGCCAGCAGCTCCTCCGGGAACGCCGGGGAGCTGTTTTTT. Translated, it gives CASSSSGNAGELFF.

The CDR3 nucleotides read TGTGCCAGCAGTTACGCCCTAGCGGTACCTAATGAGCAGTTCTTC. This translates into CASSYALAVPNEQFF. The chain joins TRBV6-2 or TRBV6-3 to TRBJ2-1; 7 nucleotides match TRBD2. The junction had 8 bases not matched to a gene; V was cut back by 2 bases and J by 7 bases. Per the germline V gene, CDR1 is MNHEY and CDR2 is SVGEGT. The CDR3 contains 15 residues.

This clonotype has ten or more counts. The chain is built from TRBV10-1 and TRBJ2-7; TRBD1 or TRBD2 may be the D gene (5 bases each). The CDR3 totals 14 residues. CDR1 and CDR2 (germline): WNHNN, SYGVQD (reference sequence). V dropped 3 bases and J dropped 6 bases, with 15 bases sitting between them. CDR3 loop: CASSDGGTDGEQYF. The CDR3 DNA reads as TGCGCCAGCAGTGATGGTGGGACCGACGGCGAGCAGTACTTC.

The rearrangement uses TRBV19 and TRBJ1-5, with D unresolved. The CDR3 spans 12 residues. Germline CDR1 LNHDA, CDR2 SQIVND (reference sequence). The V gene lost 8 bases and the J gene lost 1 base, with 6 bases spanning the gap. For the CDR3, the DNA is TGTGCCAGTCGATCCAGCAATCAGCCCCAGCATTTT. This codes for CASRSSNQPQHF.

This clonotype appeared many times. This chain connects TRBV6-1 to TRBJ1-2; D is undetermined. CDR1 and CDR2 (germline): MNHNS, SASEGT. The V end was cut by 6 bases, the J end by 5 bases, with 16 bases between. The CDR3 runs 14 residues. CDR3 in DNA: TGTGCCAGCAGGGTTGGAGCTGAGGTTTATGGCTACACCTTC. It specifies CASRVGAEVYGYTF.

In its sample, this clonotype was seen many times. The CDR3 DNA reads as TGTGCCAGCGATGGGGGCCCTTCACCCCTCCACTTT. This encodes CASDGGPSPLHF. The chain links TRBV2 to TRBJ1-6; D perhaps matches TRBD1 (6 bases). Germline V CDR1 and CDR2: SNHLY, FYNNEI. This CDR3 has 12 residues. V lost 8 bases to trimming and J lost 9 bases, with 11 bases between them.

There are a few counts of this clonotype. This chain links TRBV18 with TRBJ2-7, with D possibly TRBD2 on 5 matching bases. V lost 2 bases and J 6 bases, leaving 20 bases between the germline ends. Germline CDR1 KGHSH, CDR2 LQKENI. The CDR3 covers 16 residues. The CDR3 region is CASSPGVSATYPEQYF. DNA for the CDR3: TGTGCCAGCTCACCAGGAGTTAGCGCAACTTACCCCGAGCAGTACTTC.

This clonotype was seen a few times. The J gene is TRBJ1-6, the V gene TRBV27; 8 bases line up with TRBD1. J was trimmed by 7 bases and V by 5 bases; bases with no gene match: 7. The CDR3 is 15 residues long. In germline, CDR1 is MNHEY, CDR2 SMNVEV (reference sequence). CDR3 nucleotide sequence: TGTGCCAGCAGTATCTCAGGGGGCCGCAATTCACCCCTCCACTTT. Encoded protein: CASSISGGRNSPLHF.

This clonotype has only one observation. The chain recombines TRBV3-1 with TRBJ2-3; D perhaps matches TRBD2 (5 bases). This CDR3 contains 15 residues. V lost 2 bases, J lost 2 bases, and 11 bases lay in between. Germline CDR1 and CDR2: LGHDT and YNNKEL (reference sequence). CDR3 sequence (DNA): TGTGCCAGCAGCCAATATTTCCGGGACACAGATACGCAGTATTTT. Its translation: CASSQYFRDTDTQYF.

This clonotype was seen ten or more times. The CDR3 coding sequence is TGTGCCAGCAGCTCAACAAGGGCCGGGATTTCTCGTGGTATGGAAGCTTTCTTT. Protein product: CASSSTRAGISRGMEAFF. The chain links TRBV7-8 to TRBJ1-1; D gene unclear. Germline V gene lookup returns CDR1 SGHVS and CDR2 FQNEAQ. Trimming took off 4 bases at V and 8 bases at J, with 29 bases between the two ends. CDR3 size: 18 residues.

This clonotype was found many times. The DNA of the CDR3 is TGCGCCAGCGGCCGGGACTCCCCCTACGAGCAGTACTTC. It translates to CASGRDSPYEQYF. V usage is TRBV5-1 and J usage is TRBJ2-7; possible D gene TRBD2, 6 bases. The CDR3 covers 13 residues. Trimming left V 7 bases short and J 2 bases short, with 13 bases between. Germline assignment: CDR1 SGHRS and CDR2 YFSETQ.

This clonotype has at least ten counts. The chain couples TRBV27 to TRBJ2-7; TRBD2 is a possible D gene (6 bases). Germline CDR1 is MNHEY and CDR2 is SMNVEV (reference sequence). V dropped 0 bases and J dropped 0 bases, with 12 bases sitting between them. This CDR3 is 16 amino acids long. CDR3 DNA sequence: TGTGCCAGCAGTTTATCAGGAGGGTCGCTCTCCTACGAGCAGTACTTC. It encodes CASSLSGGSLSYEQYF.

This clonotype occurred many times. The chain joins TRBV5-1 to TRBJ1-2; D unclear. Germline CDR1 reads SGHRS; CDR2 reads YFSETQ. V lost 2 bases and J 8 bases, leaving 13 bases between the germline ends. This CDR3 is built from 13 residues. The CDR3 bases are TGCGCCAGCAGCTTTTGGTCGGTGGGCGGCTACACCTTC. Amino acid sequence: CASSFWSVGGYTF.

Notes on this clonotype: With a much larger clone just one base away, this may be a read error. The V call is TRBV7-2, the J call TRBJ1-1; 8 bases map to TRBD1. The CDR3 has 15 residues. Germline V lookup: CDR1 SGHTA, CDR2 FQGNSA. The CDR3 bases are TGTGCCAGCAGCTTTGATTACAGGGGGAACACTGAAGCTTACTTT. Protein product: CASSFDYRGNTEAYF.

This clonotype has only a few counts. The CDR3 nucleotides are TGCAGCGTTGAGAGTAGCGGGAAGGCCTATGAGCAGTTCTTC. Protein: CSVESSGKAYEQFF. The V and J genes are TRBV29-1 and TRBJ2-1, with 8 bases aligning to TRBD2. The CDR3 runs 14 residues. V was clipped by 3 bases and J by 8 bases; unmatched bases: 9. Germline V CDR1 and CDR2: SQVTM, ANQGSEA.

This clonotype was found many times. CDR3: CASSPMTQGTEAFF. The CDR3 DNA follows: TGCGCCAGCAGCCCTATGACCCAGGGCACTGAAGCTTTCTTT. The chain recombines TRBV5-1 with TRBJ1-1; possibly TRBD1 for D (5 bases). With 4 bases removed from V and 4 bases from J, the gap between germline ends came to 14 bases. This CDR3 spans 14 amino acids. From germline, CDR1 is SGHRS and CDR2 YFSETQ.

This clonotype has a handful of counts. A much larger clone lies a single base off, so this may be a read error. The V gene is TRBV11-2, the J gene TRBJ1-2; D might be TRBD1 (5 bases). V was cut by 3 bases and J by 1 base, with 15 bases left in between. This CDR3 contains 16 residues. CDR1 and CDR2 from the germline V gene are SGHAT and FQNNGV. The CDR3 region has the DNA TGTGCCAGCAGCTTGGGACGGGCAGAAGATAACTATGGCTACACCTTC. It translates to CASSLGRAEDNYGYTF.

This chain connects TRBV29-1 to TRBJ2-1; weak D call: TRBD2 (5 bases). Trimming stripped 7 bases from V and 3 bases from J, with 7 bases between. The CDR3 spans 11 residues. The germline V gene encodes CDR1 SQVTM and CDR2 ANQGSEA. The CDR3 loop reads CSGGLYNEQFF. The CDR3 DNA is TGCAGCGGTGGACTCTACAATGAGCAGTTCTTC.

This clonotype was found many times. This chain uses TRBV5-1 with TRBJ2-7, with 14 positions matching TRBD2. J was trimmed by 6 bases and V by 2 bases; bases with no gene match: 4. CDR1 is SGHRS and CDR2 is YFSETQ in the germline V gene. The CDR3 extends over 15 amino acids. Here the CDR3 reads CASSFAGLAGGEQYF. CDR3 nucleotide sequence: TGCGCCAGCAGCTTCGCCGGACTAGCGGGAGGCGAGCAGTACTTC. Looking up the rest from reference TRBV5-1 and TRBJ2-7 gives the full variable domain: KAGVTQTPRYLIKTRGQQVTLSCSPISGHRSVSWYQQTPGQGLQFLFEYFSETQRNKGNFPGRFSGRQFSNSRSEMNVSTLELGDSALYLCASSFAGLAGGEQYFGPGTRLTVT.

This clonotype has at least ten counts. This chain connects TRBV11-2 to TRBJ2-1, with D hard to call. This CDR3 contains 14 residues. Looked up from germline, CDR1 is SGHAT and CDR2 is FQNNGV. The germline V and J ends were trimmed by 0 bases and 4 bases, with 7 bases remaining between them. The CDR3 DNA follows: TGTGCCAGCAGCTTAGAGTCTGCTTACAATGAGCAGTTCTTC. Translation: CASSLESAYNEQFF.

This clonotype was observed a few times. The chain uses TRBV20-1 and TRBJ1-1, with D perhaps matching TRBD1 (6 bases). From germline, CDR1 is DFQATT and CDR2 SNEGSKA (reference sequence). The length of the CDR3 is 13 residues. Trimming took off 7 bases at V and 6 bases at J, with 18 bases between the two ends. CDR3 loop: CSVLRDITPEAFF. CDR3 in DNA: TGCAGTGTTCTCCGGGACATTACTCCTGAAGCTTTCTTT.

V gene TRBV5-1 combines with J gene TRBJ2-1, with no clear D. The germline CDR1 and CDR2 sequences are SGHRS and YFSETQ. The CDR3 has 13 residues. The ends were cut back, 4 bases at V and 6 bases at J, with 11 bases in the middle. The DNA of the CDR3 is TGCGCCAGCAGCGGGGTCCCCACCAATGAGCAGTTCTTC. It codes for CASSGVPTNEQFF.